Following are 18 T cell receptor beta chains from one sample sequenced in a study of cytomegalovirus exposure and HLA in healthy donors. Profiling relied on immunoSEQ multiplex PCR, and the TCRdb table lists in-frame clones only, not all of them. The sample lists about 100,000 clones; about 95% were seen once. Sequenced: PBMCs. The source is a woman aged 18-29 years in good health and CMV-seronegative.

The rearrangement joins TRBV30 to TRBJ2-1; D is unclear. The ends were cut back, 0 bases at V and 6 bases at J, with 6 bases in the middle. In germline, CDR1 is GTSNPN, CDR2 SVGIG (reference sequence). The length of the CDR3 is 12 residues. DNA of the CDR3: TGTGCCTGGAGTGTCACACCCAATGAGCAGTTCTTC. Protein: CAWSVTPNEQFF.

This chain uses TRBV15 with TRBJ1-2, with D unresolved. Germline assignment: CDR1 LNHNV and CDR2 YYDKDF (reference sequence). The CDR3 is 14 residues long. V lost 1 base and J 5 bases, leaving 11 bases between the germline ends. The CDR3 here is CATSRVGDRYGYTF. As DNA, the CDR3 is TGTGCCACCAGCAGAGTCGGGGATCGTTATGGCTACACCTTC.

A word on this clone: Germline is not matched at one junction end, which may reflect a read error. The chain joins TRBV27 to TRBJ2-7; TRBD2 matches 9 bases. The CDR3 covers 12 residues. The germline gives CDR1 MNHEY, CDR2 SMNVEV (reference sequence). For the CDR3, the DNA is TGTGCCAGCAGTTTGGGGGCGGGAGGGGAGCACTTC. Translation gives CASSLGAGGEHF.

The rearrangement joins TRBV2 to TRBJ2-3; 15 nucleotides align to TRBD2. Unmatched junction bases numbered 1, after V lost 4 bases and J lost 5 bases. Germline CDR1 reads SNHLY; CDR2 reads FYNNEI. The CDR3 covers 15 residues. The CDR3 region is CASSGTSGREDTQYF. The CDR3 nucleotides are TGTGCCAGCAGTGGGACTAGCGGGAGGGAAGATACGCAGTATTTT.

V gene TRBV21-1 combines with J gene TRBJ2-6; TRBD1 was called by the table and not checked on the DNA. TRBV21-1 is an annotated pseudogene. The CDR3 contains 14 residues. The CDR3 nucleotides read TGTGCCAGCAGCAAACACTCTGGGGCCAACGTCCTGACTTTC. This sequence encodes CASSKHSGANVLTF.

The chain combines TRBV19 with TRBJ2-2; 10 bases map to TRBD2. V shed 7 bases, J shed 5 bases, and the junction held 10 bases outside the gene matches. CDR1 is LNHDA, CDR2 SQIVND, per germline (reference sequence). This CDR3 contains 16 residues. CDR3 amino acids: CASINIGGLATGELFF. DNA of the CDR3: TGTGCCAGTATTAACATAGGGGGACTAGCGACCGGGGAGCTGTTTTTT.

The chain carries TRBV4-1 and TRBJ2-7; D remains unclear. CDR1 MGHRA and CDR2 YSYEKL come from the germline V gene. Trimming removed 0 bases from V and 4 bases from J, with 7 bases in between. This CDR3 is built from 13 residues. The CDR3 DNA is TGCGCCAGCAGCCAAGACGGTCGTTACGAGCAGTACTTC. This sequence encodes CASSQDGRYEQYF.

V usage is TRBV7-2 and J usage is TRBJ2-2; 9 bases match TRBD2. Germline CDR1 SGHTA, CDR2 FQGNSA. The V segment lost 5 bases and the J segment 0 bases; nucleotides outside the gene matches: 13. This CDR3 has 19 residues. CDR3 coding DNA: TGTGCCAGCAGCCTACTAGCACTAGCGGGCTTTACGAACACCGGGGAGCTGTTTTTT. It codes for CASSLLALAGFTNTGELFF.

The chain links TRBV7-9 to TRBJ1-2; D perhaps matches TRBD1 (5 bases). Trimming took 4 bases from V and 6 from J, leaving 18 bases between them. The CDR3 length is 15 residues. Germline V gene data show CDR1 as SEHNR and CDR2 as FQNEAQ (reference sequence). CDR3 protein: CASSSLSRVFDGYTF. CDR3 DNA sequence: TGTGCCAGCAGCTCGCTAAGCAGGGTTTTCGATGGCTACACCTTC.

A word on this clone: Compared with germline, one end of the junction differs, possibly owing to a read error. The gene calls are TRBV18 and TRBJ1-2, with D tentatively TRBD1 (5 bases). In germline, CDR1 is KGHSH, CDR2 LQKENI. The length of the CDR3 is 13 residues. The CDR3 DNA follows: TGTGCCAGCTCTCCACTCGGGGGGGATGGCTACACCTTC. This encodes CASSPLGGDGYTF.

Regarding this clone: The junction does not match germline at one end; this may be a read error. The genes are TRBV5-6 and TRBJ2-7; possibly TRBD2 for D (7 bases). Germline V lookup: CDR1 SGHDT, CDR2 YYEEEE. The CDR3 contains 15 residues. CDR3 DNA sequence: TGTGCCAGCAGCCAGGTGGGGGGGGCCTCCTACGAGCAGCACTTC. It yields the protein CASSQVGGASYEQHF.

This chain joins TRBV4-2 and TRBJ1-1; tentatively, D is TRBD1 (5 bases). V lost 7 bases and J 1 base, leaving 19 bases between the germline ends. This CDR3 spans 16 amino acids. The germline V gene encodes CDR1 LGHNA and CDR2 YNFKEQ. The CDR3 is CASTITGVLGNTEAFF. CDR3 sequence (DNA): TGTGCCAGCACCATAACGGGGGTTTTGGGGAACACTGAAGCTTTCTTT.

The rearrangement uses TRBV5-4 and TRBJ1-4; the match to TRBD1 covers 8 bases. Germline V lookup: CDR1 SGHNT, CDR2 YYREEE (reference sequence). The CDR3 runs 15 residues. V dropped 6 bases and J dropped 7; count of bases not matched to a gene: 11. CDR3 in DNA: TGTGCCAGCACCCTAGGACAGGGAGGCGGTGAAAAACTGTTTTTT. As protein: CASTLGQGGGEKLFF.

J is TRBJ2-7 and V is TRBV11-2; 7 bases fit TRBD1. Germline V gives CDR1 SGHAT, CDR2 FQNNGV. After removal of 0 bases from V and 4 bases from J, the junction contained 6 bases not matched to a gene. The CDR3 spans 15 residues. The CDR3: CASSLDRDRVYEQYF. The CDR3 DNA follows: TGTGCCAGCAGCTTAGACCGGGACAGAGTTTACGAGCAGTACTTC.

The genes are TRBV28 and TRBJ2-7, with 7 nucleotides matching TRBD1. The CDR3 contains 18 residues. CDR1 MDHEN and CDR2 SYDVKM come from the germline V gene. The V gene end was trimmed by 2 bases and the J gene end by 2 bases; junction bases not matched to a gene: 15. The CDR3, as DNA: TGTGCCAGCAGTTTAACGGTCTCAGGGACAGTCGACCCCTACGAGCAGTACTTC. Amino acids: CASSLTVSGTVDPYEQYF.

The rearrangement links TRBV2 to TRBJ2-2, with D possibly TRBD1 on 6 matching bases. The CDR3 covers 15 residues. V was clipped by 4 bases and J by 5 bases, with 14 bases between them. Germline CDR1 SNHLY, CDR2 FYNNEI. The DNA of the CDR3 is TGTGCCAGCAGTGCTGAGGGGGTAGATACCGGGGAGCTGTTTTTT. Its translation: CASSAEGVDTGELFF.

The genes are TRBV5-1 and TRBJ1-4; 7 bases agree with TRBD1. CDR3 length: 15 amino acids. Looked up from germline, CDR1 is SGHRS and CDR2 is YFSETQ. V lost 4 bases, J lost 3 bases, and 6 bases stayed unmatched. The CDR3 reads CASSDQGGPNEKLFF. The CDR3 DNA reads TGCGCCAGCAGCGACCAGGGGGGACCTAATGAAAAACTGTTTTTT.

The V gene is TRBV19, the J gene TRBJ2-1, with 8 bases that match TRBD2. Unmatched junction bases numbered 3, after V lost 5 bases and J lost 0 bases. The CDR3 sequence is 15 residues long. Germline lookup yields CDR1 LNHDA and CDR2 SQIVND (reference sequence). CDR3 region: CASSEGTSSYNEQFF. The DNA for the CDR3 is TGTGCCAGTAGTGAGGGGACTAGCTCCTACAATGAGCAGTTCTTC. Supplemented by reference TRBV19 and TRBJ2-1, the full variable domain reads DGGITQSPKYLFRKEGQNVTLSCEQNLNHDAMYWYRQDPGQGLRLIYYSQIVNDFQKGDIAEGYSVSREKKESFPLTVTSAQKNPTAFYLCASSEGTSSYNEQFFGPGTRLTVL.